This record concerns one TCR beta chain sequence. Per the authors' pipeline: Nucleated cell number was recorded as an estimate derived from reference gene primer amplification. Data came from immunoSEQ multiplex PCR; TCRdb stores just in-frame clones and leaves some out. V, J and clone size are those of that table, while D and trimming were read from the DNA. This table has 200,000 to 250,000 clones, over 65% appearing once. Enrolled through a virtual design, the participants were between about 18 and 100 years of age and came from fewer than 30 US areas. Germline V gene data show CDR1 as SEHNR and CDR2 as FQNEAQ (reference sequence). The CDR3 has 15 amino acids. V was pared by 3 bases and J by 1 base, with 0 bases of the junction left unmatched. This entry comes from a study of blood T cell repertoires in COVID-19.

V gene TRBV7-9 combines with J gene TRBJ1-5, with TRBD1 matching 10 bases. This TCR came from a woman aged 60-75 years who had recovered from COVID-19. Sequencing was carried out using PBMCs or T cells enriched from blood (not recorded which). CDR3 in amino acids: CASSLTGGSNQPQHF. CDR3 nucleotides: TGTGCCAGCAGCTTGACAGGGGGCAGCAATCAGCCCCAGCATTTT. Using reference TRBV7-9 and TRBJ1-5 for the parts outside the CDR3, the full variable domain is DTGVSQNPRHKITKRGQNVTFRCDPISEHNRLYWYRQTLGQGPEFLTYFQNEAQLEKSRLLSDRFSAERPKGSFSTLEIQRTEQGDSAMYLCASSLTGGSNQPQHFGDGTRLSIL.